Listed below are T cell receptor beta chains from one sample, sequenced in a study of T cells in Graves' hyperthyroidism and ophthalmopathy. TCRdb re-called the multiplex PCR reads with MiXCR, one entry per CDR3 protein. This table holds about 770,000 distinct CDR3 sequences, roughly a sixth found once. Specimen: blood. The receptors derive from a woman between 50 and 59 years old with Graves' hyperthyroidism that later progressed to Graves' ophthalmopathy. Each CDR3 is given with its conserved first and last residue. The D gene is left open where the match is weak. Clone size is given for some rows only: seen once, a few or many times, or a class if the clone is expanded.

>TRBV20-1|TRBJ2-2|few|TRBD2
CSARSLGRGDTGELFF
TGCAGTGCCAGATCCCTCGGGCGGGGGGACACCGGGGAGCTGTTTTTT
>TRBV28|TRBJ1-2|-|TRBD1
CASSRQGESYGYTF
TGTGCCAGCAGTCGACAGGGGGAGTCCTATGGCTACACCTTC
>TRBV29-1|TRBJ2-3|many|-
CSVEGQGPDTQYF
TGCAGCGTTGAAGGCCAGGGCCCAGATACGCAGTATTTT
>TRBV19|TRBJ1-6|-|-
CASSVSKTPLHF
TGTGCCAGTAGTGTCTCCAAGACACCCCTCCACTTT
>TRBV7-9|TRBJ2-5|-|TRBD1
CASSMGQGRETQYF
TGTGCCAGCAGCATGGGACAGGGTCGCGAGACCCAGTACTTC
>TRBV5-1|TRBJ1-2|-|-
CASSSSGDYGYTF
TGCGCCAGCAGCTCCTCAGGGGACTATGGCTACACCTTC
>TRBV6-1|TRBJ1-5|few|TRBD1
CASSTGQGRYQPQHF
TGTGCCAGCAGTACCGGACAGGGACGGTATCAGCCCCAGCATTTT
>TRBV5-1|TRBJ1-2|few|-
CASSTLDGAGGYTF
TGCGCCAGCAGCACCCTGGACGGGGCGGGAGGCTACACCTTC
>TRBV6-1|TRBJ1-4|-|TRBD1
CASSGTQGAEKLFF
TGTGCCAGTTCGGGAACACAGGGGGCGGAAAAACTGTTTTTT
>TRBV5-4|TRBJ1-1|few|-
CASSNFRTGEAFF
TGTGCCAGCAGCAACTTCCGGACGGGGGAAGCTTTCTTT
>TRBV19|TRBJ2-7|few|-
CASSIGSEQYF
TGTGCCAGTAGTATAGGAAGTGAGCAGTACTTC
>TRBV20-1|TRBJ2-7|many|TRBD1
CSANTGTGQYEQYF
TGCAGTGCGAATACCGGGACAGGGCAGTACGAGCAGTACTTC
>TRBV6-5|TRBJ1-1|-|-
CASSYSSLTEAFF
TGTGCCAGCAGTTACAGCTCTCTGACTGAAGCTTTCTTT
>TRBV7-9|TRBJ2-2|many|-
CASSSIGTQNTGELFF
TGTGCCAGCAGCTCGATCGGGACACAAAACACCGGGGAGCTGTTTTTT
>TRBV10-3|TRBJ2-1|-|TRBD2
CAISESRGGGYEQFF
TGTGCCATCAGTGAGTCGCGGGGGGGCGGCTATGAGCAGTTCTTC
>TRBV2|TRBJ1-5|-|-
CASRGSRGEGNQPQHF
TGTGCCAGCAGGGGGTCTCGAGGGGAGGGCAATCAGCCCCAGCATTTT
>TRBV6-2/TRBV6-3|TRBJ2-6|-|-
CASSRRTSSGANVLTF
TGTGCCAGCAGCCGCCGTACTTCCTCTGGGGCCAACGTCCTGACTTTC
>TRBV11-2|TRBJ2-3|many|TRBD2
CASSLASGASTDTQYF
TGTGCCAGCAGCCTCGCGAGCGGGGCTAGCACAGATACGCAGTATTTT
>TRBV30|TRBJ2-5|many|-
CAWSTGLPKGETQYF
TGTGCCTGGAGTACCGGACTCCCGAAGGGGGAGACCCAGTACTTC
>TRBV7-2|TRBJ2-1|many|-
CASSLVLGHNEQFF
TGTGCCAGCAGCTTAGTGCTGGGGCACAATGAGCAGTTCTTC
>TRBV27|TRBJ2-7|-|-
CATRGRIYEQYF
TGTGCCACCAGGGGACGGATCTACGAGCAGTACTTC
>TRBV10-1|TRBJ2-5|-|-
CASSDWRGETQYF
TGCGCCAGCAGTGACTGGCGGGGAGAGACCCAGTACTTC
>TRBV7-9|TRBJ2-7|few|TRBD1
CASGTGLTYEQYF
TGTGCCAGCGGGACAGGGCTTACCTACGAGCAGTACTTC
>TRBV7-9|TRBJ2-1|few|-
CASSLGSGRGSSYNEQFF
TGTGCCAGCAGCTTAGGGAGTGGGCGGGGCAGCTCCTACAATGAGCAGTTCTTC
>TRBV10-1|TRBJ2-3|few|TRBD1
CASSESTPGQAQDTQYF
TGCGCCAGCAGTGAGTCGACTCCAGGACAGGCGCAAGATACGCAGTATTTT
>TRBV5-6|TRBJ2-7|many|TRBD1
CASSGDRASYEQYF
TGTGCCAGCAGCGGGGACAGGGCCTCCTACGAGCAGTACTTC
>TRBV20-1|TRBJ1-5|many|-
CSAATAASQPQHF
TGCAGTGCCGCCACAGCGGCGAGTCAGCCCCAGCATTTT
>TRBV9|TRBJ2-3|few|-
CASSESGVAGTKDTQYF
TGTGCCAGCAGCGAATCAGGGGTTGCGGGTACGAAAGATACGCAGTATTTT
>TRBV15|TRBJ1-4|-|-
CATSRDYNHEKLFF
TGTGCCACCAGCAGAGATTATAATCACGAAAAACTGTTTTTT
>TRBV5-5|TRBJ2-1|many|TRBD2
CASSWWVERGPYNEQFF
TGTGCCAGCAGCTGGTGGGTGGAGCGGGGGCCTTACAATGAGCAGTTCTTC
>TRBV18|TRBJ1-1|many|-
CASSPGGGMVTEAFF
TGTGCCAGCTCACCAGGAGGGGGAATGGTCACTGAAGCTTTCTTT
>TRBV6-1|TRBJ1-6|few|-
CASSFTLGSGVYNSPLHF
TGTGCCAGCAGTTTTACGCTGGGGAGCGGGGTTTATAATTCACCCCTCCACTTT
>TRBV4-1|TRBJ2-1|-|-
CASSQDFTDNEQFF
TGCGCCAGCAGCCAAGATTTTACGGACAATGAGCAGTTCTTC
>TRBV11-2|TRBJ1-1|many|-
CASSPQQGENTEAFF
TGTGCCAGCAGTCCGCAACAGGGAGAGAACACTGAAGCTTTCTTT
>TRBV6-9|TRBJ1-1|-|-
CASSYLRGQGNTEAFF
TGTGCCAGCAGTTACCTCAGAGGGCAGGGGAACACTGAAGCTTTCTTT
>TRBV2|TRBJ1-1|-|TRBD1
CATRPGQGLTGNTEAFF
TGTGCCACAAGACCTGGACAGGGGCTTACTGGGAACACTGAAGCTTTCTTT
>TRBV5-1|TRBJ2-3|-|TRBD1
CASNHKQGALRDTQYF
TGCGCCAGCAACCATAAACAGGGGGCGCTTCGGGATACGCAGTATTTT
>TRBV30|TRBJ2-1|many|TRBD2
CAWSPLSSGGAESATYNEQFF
TGTGCCTGGAGTCCCTTATCTAGCGGGGGGGCAGAGTCGGCAACTTACAATGAGCAGTTCTTC
>TRBV20-1|TRBJ2-2|-|TRBD2
CSAKTSGGPLNTGELFF
TGCAGTGCTAAGACTAGCGGGGGGCCACTTAACACCGGGGAGCTGTTTTTT
>TRBV12-3/TRBV12-4|TRBJ1-1|many|-
CASSRDLRDVSLEAFF
TGTGCCAGCAGTCGAGATCTCCGGGACGTTAGTCTTGAAGCTTTCTTT
>TRBV19|TRBJ1-2|few|-
CASNTGAGYGYTF
TGTGCCAGTAATACCGGGGCCGGCTATGGCTACACCTTC
>TRBV9|TRBJ2-4|few|-
CASSGRDSKNIQYF
TGTGCCAGCAGCGGGCGGGACTCCAAAAACATTCAGTACTTC
>TRBV19|TRBJ1-1|-|-
CASTVGRGDPGMNTEAFF
TGTGCCAGTACAGTGGGGAGAGGGGACCCCGGCATGAACACTGAAGCTTTCTTT
>TRBV7-2|TRBJ1-1|many|-
CASSERGRVNTEAFF
TGTGCCAGCAGCGAAAGAGGCAGGGTGAACACTGAAGCTTTCTTT
>TRBV4-2|TRBJ1-2|-|TRBD1
CASSQEGTGGAYGYTF
TGTGCCAGCAGCCAAGAGGGGACAGGGGGCGCCTATGGCTACACCTTC
>TRBV3-1|TRBJ1-4|many|-
CASSPAGGDEKLFF
TGTGCCAGCAGCCCCGCTGGAGGCGATGAAAAACTGTTTTTT
>TRBV20-1|TRBJ1-5|many|-
CSARLDKHSNQPQHF
TGCAGTGCTAGACTGGACAAACATAGCAATCAGCCCCAGCATTTT
>TRBV29-1|TRBJ2-7|-|-
CSARTDSSSYEQYF
TGCAGCGCCCGAACTGACTCGAGCTCCTACGAGCAGTACTTC
>TRBV5-1|TRBJ2-7|many|-
CASSPGARAGSYEQYF
TGCGCCAGCAGCCCGGGAGCGAGGGCGGGAAGCTACGAGCAGTACTTC